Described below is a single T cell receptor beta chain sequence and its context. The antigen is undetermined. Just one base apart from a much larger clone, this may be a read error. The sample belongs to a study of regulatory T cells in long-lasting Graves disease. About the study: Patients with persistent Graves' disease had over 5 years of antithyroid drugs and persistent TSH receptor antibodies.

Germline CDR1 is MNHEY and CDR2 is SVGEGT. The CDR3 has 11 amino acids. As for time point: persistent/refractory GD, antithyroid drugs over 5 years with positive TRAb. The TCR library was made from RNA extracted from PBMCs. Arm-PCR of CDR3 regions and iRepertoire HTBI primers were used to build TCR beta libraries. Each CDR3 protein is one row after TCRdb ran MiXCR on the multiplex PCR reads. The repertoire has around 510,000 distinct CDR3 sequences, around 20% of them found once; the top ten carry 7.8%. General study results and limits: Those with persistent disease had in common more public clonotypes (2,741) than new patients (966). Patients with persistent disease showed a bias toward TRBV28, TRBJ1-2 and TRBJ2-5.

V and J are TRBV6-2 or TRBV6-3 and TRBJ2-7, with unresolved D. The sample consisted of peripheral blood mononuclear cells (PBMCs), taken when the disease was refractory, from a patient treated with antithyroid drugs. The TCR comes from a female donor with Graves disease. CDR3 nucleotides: TGTGCCAGCAGTTATACCCACGAGCGGTACTTC. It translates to CASSYTHERYF.